The 13 T cell receptor beta chains in this list originate from one sample, sequenced in a study of Ad26.COV2.S vaccination and SARS-CoV-2 variants. The treatment is: approximately 18 received Ad26.COV2.S at low or high dose, single or two shots; about 5 received placebo; per-sample allocation not given. Collection of the samples took place on day 63 after the first injection of vaccine or placebo. Clones were sequenced by immunoSEQ multiplex PCR, and TCRdb holds only the in-frame ones, with some missing. The sample yields 440,000 or so clones, roughly 90% seen once. The material sequenced was peripheral blood, taken in a trial of Ad26.COV2.S vaccine versus placebo. The receptors stem from a person between 18 and 65 years old who received the Ad26.COV2.S COVID-19 vaccine or a placebo.

This clone was seen only a few times. The rearrangement joins TRBV28 to TRBJ2-2; the D is unclear. The CDR3 runs 12 residues. CDR1 is MDHEN and CDR2 is SYDVKM in the germline V gene. The germline V and J ends were trimmed by 8 bases and 5 bases, with 9 bases remaining between them. CDR3 region: CASGSMTGELFF. DNA for the CDR3: TGTGCCAGCGGATCTATGACCGGGGAGCTGTTTTTT.

The J gene is TRBJ1-1, the V gene TRBV7-2; 11 positions agree with TRBD1. In germline, CDR1 is SGHTA, CDR2 FQGNSA. This CDR3 comprises 17 residues. Unmatched junction bases numbered 13, after V lost 5 bases and J lost 5 bases. CDR3 coding DNA: TGTGCCAGCAGCCCCGGACAGGGGGCGCATCTTAGGACTGAAGCTTTCTTT. It specifies CASSPGQGAHLRTEAFF. The full variable domain, in which reference TRBV7-2 and TRBJ1-1 provide the parts outside the CDR3, is GAGVSQSPSNKVTEKGKDVELRCDPISGHTALYWYRQSLGQGLEFLIYFQGNSAPDKSGLPSDRFSAERTGGSVSTLTIQRTQQEDSAVYLCASSPGQGAHLRTEAFFGQGTRLTVV.

This sequence joins TRBV5-1 and TRBJ2-3, with D tentatively TRBD2 (6 bases). Trimming cost V 4 bases and J 2 bases, with 17 bases left between them. This CDR3 has 16 amino acids. The germline V gene has CDR1 SGHRS and CDR2 YFSETQ. As DNA, the CDR3 is TGCGCCAGCAGCCCGGGAGACACCGTTTACACAGATACGCAGTATTTT. Translated, it gives CASSPGDTVYTDTQYF.

The chain combines TRBV29-1 with TRBJ1-1; TRBD1 matches at 7 bases. The CDR3 spans 12 residues. The germline CDR1 and CDR2 sequences are SQVTM and ANQGSEA. J lost 4 bases, V lost 7 bases, and 6 bases had no gene match. The CDR3 loop reads CSGRQGFTEAFF. CDR3 coding DNA: TGCAGCGGCCGACAGGGCTTCACTGAAGCTTTCTTT.

The chain uses TRBV2 and TRBJ1-6; a possible D gene is TRBD1 (6 bases). Per germline, CDR1 SNHLY and CDR2 FYNNEI. Trimming removed 3 bases from V and 5 bases from J, with 11 bases in between. This CDR3 is 15 amino acids long. The CDR3 here is CASSDRDTNNSPLHF. The CDR3 coding sequence is TGTGCCAGCAGTGATCGGGACACTAATAATTCACCCCTCCACTTT.

The sample holds a few counts of this clone. J is TRBJ1-1 and V is TRBV5-1, with D possibly TRBD1 on 5 matching bases. Germline lookup yields CDR1 SGHRS and CDR2 YFSETQ. V was pared by 0 bases and J by 1 base, with 7 bases between. The CDR3 is 14 residues long. The CDR3 here is CASSLVTGNTEAFF. CDR3 coding DNA: TGCGCCAGCAGCTTGGTTACAGGGAACACTGAAGCTTTCTTT.

The chain links TRBV10-1 to TRBJ2-3; TRBD1 matches 8 bases. V lost 0 bases, J lost 1 base, and 3 bases stayed unmatched. Germline CDR1 and CDR2: WNHNN and SYGVQD (reference sequence). This CDR3 is built from 16 residues. For the CDR3, the DNA is TGCGCCAGCAGTGAGTCGACGGGACAGGGCACAGATACGCAGTATTTT. Translation gives CASSESTGQGTDTQYF.

Remarks on this clone: This sample also contains other DNA sequences that code for the same CDR3. The chain couples TRBV7-9 to TRBJ1-5; D uncertain. CDR3 length: 15 amino acids. CDR1 is SEHNR, CDR2 FQNEAQ, per germline (reference sequence). The V end lost 3 bases, the J end lost 0 bases, and 9 bases lay between the germline ends. CDR3 nucleotides: TGTGCCAGCAGCTTGGGTAGCTATAGCAATCAGCCCCAGCATTTT. This translates into CASSLGSYSNQPQHF.

This rearrangement joins TRBV6-5 to TRBJ1-5, with D possibly TRBD1 on 5 matching bases. The CDR3 spans 14 residues. CDR1 and CDR2 (germline): MNHEY, SVGAGI. Between the trimmed V and J ends, which lost 5 bases and 2 bases, there was a span of 10 bases. The CDR3 region has the DNA TGTGCCAGCAGTCGAGGGGTGGGCAATCAGCCCCAGCATTTT. It is translated as CASSRGVGNQPQHF.

CDR3 protein: CASSPDHGYTF. DNA of the CDR3: TGTGCCAGCTCACCCGACCATGGCTACACCTTC. The chain recombines TRBV18 with TRBJ1-2; D is unresolved. This CDR3 is built from 11 residues. The germline V and J ends were trimmed by 3 bases and 6 bases, with 5 bases remaining between them. From germline, CDR1 is KGHSH and CDR2 LQKENI.

The V gene is TRBV10-1, the J gene TRBJ2-4, with D tentatively TRBD1 (5 bases). Between the trimmed V and J ends, which lost 0 bases and 2 bases, there was a span of 17 bases. The CDR3 runs to 18 residues. The V gene's germline CDR1 is WNHNN and CDR2 SYGVQD (reference sequence). This CDR3 is CASSESIEPGRTKNIQYF. The CDR3 bases are TGCGCCAGCAGTGAGTCGATCGAGCCAGGGCGGACCAAAAACATTCAGTACTTC.

The chain uses TRBV18 and TRBJ1-1; D call uncertain. Germline lookup yields CDR1 KGHSH and CDR2 LQKENI. The V gene lost 6 bases and the J gene lost 0 bases, with 14 bases spanning the gap. There are 15 residues in the CDR3. Here the CDR3 reads CASSSRRAMNTEAFF. CDR3 DNA sequence: TGTGCCAGCTCCTCCAGGAGGGCTATGAACACTGAAGCTTTCTTT.

The V and J genes are TRBV7-8 and TRBJ1-1, with 10 nucleotides matching TRBD1. Germline V lookup: CDR1 SGHVS, CDR2 FQNEAQ. The CDR3 runs to 13 residues. V was clipped by 1 base and J by 10 bases; unmatched bases: 3. Here the CDR3 DNA reads TGTGCCAGCAGCTTAGATAGGACAGGGGGAGCTTTCTTT. Protein: CASSLDRTGGAFF. Variable domain in full (rest from reference TRBV7-8 and TRBJ1-1): GAGVSQSPRYKVAKRGQDVALRCDPISGHVSLFWYQQALGQGPEFLTYFQNEAQLDKSGLPSDRFFAERPEGSVSTLKIQRTQQEDSAVYLCASSLDRTGGAFFGQGTRLTVV.